This T cell receptor (beta chain) was captured in a study of T cells in localized non-small cell lung cancer. Concerning this clone: The target antigen is unknown.

Data came from immunoSEQ multiplex PCR; TCRdb stores just in-frame clones and leaves some out. This table holds tens of thousands of clones, 80% to 90% found once. Trimming took 5 bases from V and 3 from J, leaving 16 bases between them. Germline lookup yields CDR1 SGHAT and CDR2 FQNNGV. This CDR3 is 15 amino acids long. Broader study findings: Adjacent lung tissue had a median about 50 of the top 100 clones found in the tumor. A single tumor region was sequenced, leaving heterogeneity possible.

The sample consisted of peripheral blood, taken before any cancer treatment. This receptor was taken from a male donor aged 60 or over with stage III lung adenocarcinoma. The chain employs TRBV11-2 and TRBJ1-1, with no clear D. This chain's CDR3 is CASSLVVTTDTEAFF. The CDR3 coding sequence is TGTGCCAGCAGCCTAGTCGTGACTACGGACACTGAAGCTTTCTTT.